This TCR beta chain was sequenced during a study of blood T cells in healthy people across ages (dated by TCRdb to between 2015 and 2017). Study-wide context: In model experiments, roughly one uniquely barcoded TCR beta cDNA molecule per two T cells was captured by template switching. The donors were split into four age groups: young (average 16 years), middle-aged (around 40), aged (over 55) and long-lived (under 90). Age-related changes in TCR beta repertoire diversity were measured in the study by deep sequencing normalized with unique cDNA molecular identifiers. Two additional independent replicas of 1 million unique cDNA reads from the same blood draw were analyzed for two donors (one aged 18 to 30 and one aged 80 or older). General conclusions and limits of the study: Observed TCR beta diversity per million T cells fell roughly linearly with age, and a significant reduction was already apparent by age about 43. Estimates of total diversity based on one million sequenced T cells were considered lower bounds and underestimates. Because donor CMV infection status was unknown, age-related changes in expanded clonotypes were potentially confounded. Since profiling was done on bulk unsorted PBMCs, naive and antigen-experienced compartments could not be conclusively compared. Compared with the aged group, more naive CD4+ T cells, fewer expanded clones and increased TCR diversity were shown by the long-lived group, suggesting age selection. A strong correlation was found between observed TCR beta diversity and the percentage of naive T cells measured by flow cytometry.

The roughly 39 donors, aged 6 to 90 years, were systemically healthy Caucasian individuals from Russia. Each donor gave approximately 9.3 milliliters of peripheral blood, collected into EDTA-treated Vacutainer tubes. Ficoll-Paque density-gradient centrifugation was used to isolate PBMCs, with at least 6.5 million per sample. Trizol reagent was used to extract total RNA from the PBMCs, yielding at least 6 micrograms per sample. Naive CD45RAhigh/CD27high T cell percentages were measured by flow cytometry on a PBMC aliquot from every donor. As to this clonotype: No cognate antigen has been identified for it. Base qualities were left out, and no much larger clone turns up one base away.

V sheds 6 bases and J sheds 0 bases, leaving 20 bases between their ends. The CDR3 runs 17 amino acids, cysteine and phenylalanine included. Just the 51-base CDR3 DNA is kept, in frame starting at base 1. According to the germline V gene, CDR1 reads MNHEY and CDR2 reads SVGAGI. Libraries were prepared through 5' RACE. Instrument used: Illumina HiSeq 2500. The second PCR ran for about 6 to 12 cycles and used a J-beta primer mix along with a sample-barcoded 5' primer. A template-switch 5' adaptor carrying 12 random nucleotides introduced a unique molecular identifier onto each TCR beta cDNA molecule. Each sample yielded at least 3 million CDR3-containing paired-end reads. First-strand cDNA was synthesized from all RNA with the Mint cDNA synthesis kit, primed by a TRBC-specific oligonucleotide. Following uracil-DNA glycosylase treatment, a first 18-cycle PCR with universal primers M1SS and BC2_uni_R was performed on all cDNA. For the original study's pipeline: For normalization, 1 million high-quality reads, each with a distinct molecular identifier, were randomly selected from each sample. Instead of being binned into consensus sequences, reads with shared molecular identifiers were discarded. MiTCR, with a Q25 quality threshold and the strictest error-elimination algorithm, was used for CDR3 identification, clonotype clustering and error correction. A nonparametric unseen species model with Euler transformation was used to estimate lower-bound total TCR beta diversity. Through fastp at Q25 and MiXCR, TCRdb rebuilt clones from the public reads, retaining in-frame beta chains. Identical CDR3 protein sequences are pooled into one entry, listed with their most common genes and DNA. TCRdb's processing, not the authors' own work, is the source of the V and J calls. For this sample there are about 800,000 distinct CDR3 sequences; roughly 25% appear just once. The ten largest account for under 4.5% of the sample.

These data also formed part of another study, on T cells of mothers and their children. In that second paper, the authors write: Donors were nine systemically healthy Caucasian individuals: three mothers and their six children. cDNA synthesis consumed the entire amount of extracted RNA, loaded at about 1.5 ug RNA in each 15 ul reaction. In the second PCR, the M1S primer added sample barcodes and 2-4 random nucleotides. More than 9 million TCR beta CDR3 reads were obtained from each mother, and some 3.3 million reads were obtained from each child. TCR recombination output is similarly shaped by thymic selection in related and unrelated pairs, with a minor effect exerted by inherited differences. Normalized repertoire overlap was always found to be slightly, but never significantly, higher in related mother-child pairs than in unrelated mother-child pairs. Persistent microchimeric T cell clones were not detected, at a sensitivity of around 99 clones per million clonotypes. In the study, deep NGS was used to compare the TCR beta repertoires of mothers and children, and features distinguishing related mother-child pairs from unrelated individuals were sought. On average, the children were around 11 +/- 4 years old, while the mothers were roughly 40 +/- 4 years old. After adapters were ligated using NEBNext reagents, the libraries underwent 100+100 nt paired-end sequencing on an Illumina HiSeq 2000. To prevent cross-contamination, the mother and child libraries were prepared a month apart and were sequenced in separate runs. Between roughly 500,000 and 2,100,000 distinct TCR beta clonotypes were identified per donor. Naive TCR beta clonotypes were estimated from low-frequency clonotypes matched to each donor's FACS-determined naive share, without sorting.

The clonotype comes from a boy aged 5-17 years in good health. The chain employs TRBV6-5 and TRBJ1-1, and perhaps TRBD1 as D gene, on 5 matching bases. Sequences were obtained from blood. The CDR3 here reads CASRKPGTGIMNTEAFF. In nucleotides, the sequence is TGTGCCAGCAGAAAGCCCGGGACGGGGATAATGAACACTGAAGCTTTCTTT.